This T cell receptor beta chain was retrieved from a study of T cells after yellow fever vaccination. Germline V CDR1 and CDR2: LGHNA, YSLEER. The CDR3 totals 14 residues. V lost 0 bases, J lost 2 bases, and 7 bases lay in between. Overall study results and limits: Weaker, the secondary response had a peak occurring faster, on day 5 versus 15. Reappearance after the booster was seen for most primary-vaccination clones, at 95% to 97% CD4 and 88% CD8.

TCRdb re-derived calls from the 5' RACE reads in MiXCR, one entry per CDR3 protein. The data contain about 500,000 distinct CDR3 sequences, approximately 16% of them singletons. For this clonotype: The antigen remains undetermined.

The clonotype comes from a man younger than 35 who received the YFV17D yellow fever vaccine. This sequence joins TRBV4-3 and TRBJ1-1, with a tentative D call TRBD1 (5 bases). The sequences come from PBMCs, collected around 5 days after the first yellow fever vaccination. The CDR3: CASSQDRENTEAFF. Here the CDR3 DNA reads TGCGCCAGCAGCCAAGACAGGGAAAACACTGAAGCTTTCTTT.